One and the same sample provided the 9 T cell receptor beta chains below, sequenced in a study of cytotoxic CD8 clonotypes in ibrutinib-treated CLL. Sequenced by immunoSEQ multiplex PCR; TCRdb stores in-frame clones only, minus some. The sample has around 140,000 clones, 80% seen once. The sequencing here drew on PBMCs, taken after 36 months of ibrutinib treatment. The source of these receptors is a human donor with chronic lymphocytic leukemia.

This clone appeared a few times. V and J are TRBV7-2 and TRBJ2-3; D is unresolved. Trimming took 4 bases from V and 4 from J, leaving 6 bases between them. This CDR3 has 12 amino acids. Germline CDR1 is SGHTA and CDR2 is FQGNSA. The CDR3 nucleotides are TGTGCCAGCAGCTCCTACTCAGATACGCAGTATTTT. This gives the protein CASSSYSDTQYF.

The chain's CDR3 is CASSQDTGAGGNQPQHF. The CDR3 DNA follows: TGTGCCAGCAGCCAAGACACGGGGGCAGGGGGGAATCAGCCCCAGCATTTT. This sequence joins TRBV4-2 and TRBJ1-5; 7 nucleotides agree with TRBD1. Germline assignment: CDR1 LGHNA and CDR2 YNFKEQ. The CDR3 spans 17 residues. V was pared by 0 bases and J by 4 bases, with 9 bases of the junction left unmatched.

This clone was observed a few times. V gene TRBV6-6 combines with J gene TRBJ1-4; tentatively, D is TRBD1 (6 bases). The CDR3 spans 11 residues. Per the germline V gene, CDR1 is MNHNY and CDR2 is SVGAGI (reference sequence). Trimming left V 8 bases short and J 7 bases short, with 8 bases between. The CDR3 coding sequence is TGTGCCAGCCAAGGGGGTGAAAAACTGTTTTTT. This translates into CASQGGEKLFF.

The chain employs TRBV6-5 and TRBJ2-6; no firm D call. The CDR3 runs to 14 residues. Trimming cost V 5 bases and J 2 bases, with 7 bases left between them. Germline V CDR1 and CDR2: MNHEY, SVGAGI. CDR3 sequence (DNA): TGTGCCAGCAGTGAATCAGCTGGGGCCAACGTCCTGACTTTC. This encodes CASSESAGANVLTF.

This chain links TRBV5-1 with TRBJ2-3; 10 nucleotides match TRBD2. In germline, CDR1 is SGHRS, CDR2 YFSETQ. This CDR3 is 15 amino acids long. Trimming at V came to 4 bases and at J to 5 bases, leaving 7 bases not matched to a gene. The chain's CDR3 is CASSIQRGGKDTQYF. CDR3 nucleotides: TGCGCCAGCAGCATTCAGCGGGGGGGTAAAGATACGCAGTATTTT.

V usage is TRBV6-1 and J usage is TRBJ2-1, with D hard to call. Germline CDR1 is MNHNS and CDR2 is SASEGT. The CDR3 consists of 13 residues. Trimming left V 4 bases short and J 4 bases short, with 8 bases between. The CDR3 DNA reads as TGTGCCAGCAGTGCGACTTCATACAATGAGCAGTTCTTC. Translating gives CASSATSYNEQFF.

CDR3 nucleotide sequence: TGTGCCAGCAGTGTGTTGCAGGGTTCTGGAAACACCATATATTTT. Its translation is CASSVLQGSGNTIYF. V gene TRBV28 combines with J gene TRBJ1-3; a possible D gene is TRBD1 (5 bases). Germline loops: CDR1 MDHEN, CDR2 SYDVKM. The CDR3 totals 15 residues. The V end lost 5 bases, the J end lost 1 base, and 12 bases lay between the germline ends.

The chain uses TRBV29-1 and TRBJ2-1; no clear D. The CDR3 contains 10 residues. V was clipped by 1 base and J by 6 bases, with 1 base between them. Germline V gene sequence: CDR1 SQVTM, CDR2 ANQGSEA. In DNA, the CDR3 is TGCAGCGTTGAAGCCAATGAGCAGTTCTTC. This gives the protein CSVEANEQFF.

J is TRBJ2-1 and V is TRBV4-1; weak D call: TRBD2 (6 bases). V gave up 1 base and J gave up 2 bases, with 12 bases separating them. Germline assignment: CDR1 MGHRA and CDR2 YSYEKL. The CDR3 extends over 16 amino acids. The CDR3 is CASSQVLATTYNEQFF. In DNA, the CDR3 is TGCGCCAGCAGCCAAGTTCTAGCGACCACCTACAATGAGCAGTTCTTC.